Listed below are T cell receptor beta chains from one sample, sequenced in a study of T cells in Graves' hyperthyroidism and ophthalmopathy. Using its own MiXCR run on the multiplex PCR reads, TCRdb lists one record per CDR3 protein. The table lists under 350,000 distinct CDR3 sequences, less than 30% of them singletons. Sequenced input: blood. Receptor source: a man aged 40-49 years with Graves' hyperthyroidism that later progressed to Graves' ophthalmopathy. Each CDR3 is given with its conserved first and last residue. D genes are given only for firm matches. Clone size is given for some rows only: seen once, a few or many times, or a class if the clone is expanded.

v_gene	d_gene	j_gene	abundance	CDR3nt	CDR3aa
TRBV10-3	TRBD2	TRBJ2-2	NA	TGTGCCATCTCCCTAGCGGCGAACACCGGGGAGCTGTTTTTT	CAISLAANTGELFF
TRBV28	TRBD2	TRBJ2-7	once	TGTGCCAGCAGTGCGGGACTAGTTACCCACGAGCAGTACTTC	CASSAGLVTHEQYF
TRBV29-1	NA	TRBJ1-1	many	TGCAGCGCCCGGGACGCCGGAGGGAACACTGAAGCTTTCTTT	CSARDAGGNTEAFF
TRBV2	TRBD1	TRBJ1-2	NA	TGTGCCAGCAGTGAGTCTGGGACAGACACCTTC	CASSESGTDTF
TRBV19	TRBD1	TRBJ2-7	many	TGTGCCAGTAGGACAGGGTCGTCTGACGAGCAGTACTTC	CASRTGSSDEQYF
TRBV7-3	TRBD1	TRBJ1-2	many	TGTGCCAGCAGCTCCGGGACAGGGCCTAACTATGGCTACACCTTC	CASSSGTGPNYGYTF
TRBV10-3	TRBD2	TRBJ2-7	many	TGTGCCATCAACGGCGGGGGGAGCTCCTACGAGCAGTACTTC	CAINGGGSSYEQYF
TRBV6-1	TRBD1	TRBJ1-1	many	TGTGCCAGCAGTGACAACAGGGGATTGAACACTGAAGCTTTCTTT	CASSDNRGLNTEAFF
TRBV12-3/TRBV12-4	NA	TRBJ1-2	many	TGTGCCAGCATTAAGGAAGAGGGATATGGCTACACCTTC	CASIKEEGYGYTF
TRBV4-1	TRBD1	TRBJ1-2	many	TGCGCCAGCAGCCCCCGACAGGGCGACCAAGGGGGCTACACCTTC	CASSPRQGDQGGYTF
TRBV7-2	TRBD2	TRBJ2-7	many	TGTGCCAGCAGCTTTGGGCTTTTAGCGGGAGGGTACGAGCAGTACTTC	CASSFGLLAGGYEQYF
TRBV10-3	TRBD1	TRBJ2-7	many	TGTGCCATCAGGGACGGGACAGGGGCCTACGAGCAGTACTTC	CAIRDGTGAYEQYF
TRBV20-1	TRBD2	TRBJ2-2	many	TGCAGTGCTAGCGGGAAGGGACTAGCGGGAGCGAGCGGGGAGCTGTTTTTT	CSASGKGLAGASGELFF
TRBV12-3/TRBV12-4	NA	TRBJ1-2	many	TGTGCCAGCAGCTGGGACCGTTCCTATGGCCACACCTTC	CASSWDRSYGHTF
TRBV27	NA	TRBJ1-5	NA	TGTGCCAGCAGTTTTTCTCCGGGGACTAGCTGGATTTCTGCAGATACGCAGCATTTT	CASSFSPGTSWISADTQHF
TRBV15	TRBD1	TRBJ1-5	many	TGTGCCACCAGCCGATACAGGGGGCGCATCATGGGGCCCAATCAGCCCCAGCATTTT	CATSRYRGRIMGPNQPQHF
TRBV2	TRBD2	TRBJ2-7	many	TGTGCCAGCAGTGAGGGTAGCGGGACCCCCTACGAGCAGTACTTC	CASSEGSGTPYEQYF
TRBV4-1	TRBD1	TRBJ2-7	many	TGCGCCAGCAGCCAAGACTATCCCCAGGGGGACTACGAGCAGTACTTC	CASSQDYPQGDYEQYF
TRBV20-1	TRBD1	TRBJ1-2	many	TGCAGTGCCGCGACAGGGGTTGATGGCTACACCTTC	CSAATGVDGYTF
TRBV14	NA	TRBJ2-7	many	TGTGCCAGCAGCCAGACGATGTCCTACGAGCAGTACTTC	CASSQTMSYEQYF
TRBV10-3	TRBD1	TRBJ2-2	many	TGTGCCATCGACCTCTTGGGACAGCCCTCCACCGGGGAGCTGTTTTTT	CAIDLLGQPSTGELFF
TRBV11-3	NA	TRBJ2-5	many	TGTGCCAGCAGCTCCCCGGGACTGGAGACCCAGTACTTC	CASSSPGLETQYF
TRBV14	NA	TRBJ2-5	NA	TGTGCCAGCAGCCAACTTTTCATGACCAGTAACCAAGAGACCCAGTACTTC	CASSQLFMTSNQETQYF
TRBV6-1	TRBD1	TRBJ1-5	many	TGTGCCAGCAGTGGGACAGGAGATCATCAGCCCCAGCATTTT	CASSGTGDHQPQHF
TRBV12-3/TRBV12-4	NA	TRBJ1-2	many	TGTGCCAGCAGTTTCGAAGTAGCCTATGGCTACACCTTC	CASSFEVAYGYTF
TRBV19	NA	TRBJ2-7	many	TGTGCCAGTAGTGCGACTGGCTCCTACGAGCAGTACTTC	CASSATGSYEQYF
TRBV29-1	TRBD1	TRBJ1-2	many	TGCAGCGCCGGGGGACAGGATAACTATGGCTACACCTTC	CSAGGQDNYGYTF
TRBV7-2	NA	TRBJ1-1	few	TGTGCCAGCAGCTCGGGGCGGAAAAGAGCTTTCTTT	CASSSGRKRAFF
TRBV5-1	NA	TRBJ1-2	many	TGCGCCAGCAGCTTGGACGAGAACTATGGCTACACCTTC	CASSLDENYGYTF
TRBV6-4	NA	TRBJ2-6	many	TGTGCCAGCAGGACGGGCGGAACAGGTCAAGCGTCTGGGGCCAACGTCCTGACTTTC	CASRTGGTGQASGANVLTF
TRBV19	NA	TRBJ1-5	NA	TGTGCCAGTAGTACCCCGGGACGGCCGGGGCCCCAGCATTTT	CASSTPGRPGPQHF
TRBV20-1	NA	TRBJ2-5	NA	TGCAGTGCTAGAGCCCCGGACCCCTTGGGGGAGACCCAGTACTTC	CSARAPDPLGETQYF
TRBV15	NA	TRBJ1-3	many	TGTGCCACCAGCAGTGCTAGGGCTGGAAACACCATATATTTT	CATSSARAGNTIYF
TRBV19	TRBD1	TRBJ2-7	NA	TGTGCCAGTAGTCGGGGGGGACAGGGGGGCTACGAGCAGTACTTC	CASSRGGQGGYEQYF
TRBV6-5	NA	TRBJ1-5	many	TGTGCCAGCAACCGGCCTCCGGGACAATTTAGCAATCAGCCCCAGCATTTT	CASNRPPGQFSNQPQHF
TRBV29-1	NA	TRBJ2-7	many	TGCAGTAAGAAGGACCAGTACTTC	CSKKDQYF
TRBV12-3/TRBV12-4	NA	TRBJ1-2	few	TGTGCCAGCAGTTTACGGTGGGTGGACTCCCAAAGAGGCTACACCTTC	CASSLRWVDSQRGYTF
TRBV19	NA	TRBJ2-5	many	TGTGCCACTGCTCCACAGGGAGGGGAGACCCAGTACTTC	CATAPQGGETQYF
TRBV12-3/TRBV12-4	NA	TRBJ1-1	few	TGTGCCAGCAGTTACGGGGCGGAAGCTTTCTTT	CASSYGAEAFF
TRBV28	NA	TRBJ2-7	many	TGTGCCAGCAGTTTATTTCTTGGACGAAAAATGGAGTACGAGCAGTACTTC	CASSLFLGRKMEYEQYF
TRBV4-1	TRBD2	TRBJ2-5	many	TGCGCCAGCAGCCTTCCGGGACTACCCATGGAGACCCAGTACTTC	CASSLPGLPMETQYF
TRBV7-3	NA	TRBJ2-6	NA	TGTGCCAGCAGCTTGGATCGTCCCAGCTCTGGGGCCAACGTCCTGACTTTC	CASSLDRPSSGANVLTF
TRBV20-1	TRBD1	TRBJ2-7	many	TGCAGTGCTAGAGGGGACAGCAGCTCCTACGAGCAGTACTTC	CSARGDSSSYEQYF